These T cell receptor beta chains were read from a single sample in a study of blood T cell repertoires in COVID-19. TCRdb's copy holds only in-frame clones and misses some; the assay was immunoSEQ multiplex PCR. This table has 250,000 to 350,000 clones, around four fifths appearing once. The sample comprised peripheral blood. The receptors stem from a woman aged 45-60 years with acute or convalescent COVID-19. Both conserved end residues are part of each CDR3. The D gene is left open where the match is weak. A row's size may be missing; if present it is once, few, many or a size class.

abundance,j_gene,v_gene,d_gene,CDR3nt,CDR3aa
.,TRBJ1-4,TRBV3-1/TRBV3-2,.,TGTGCCAGCAGCCGGAGGTCCCCCAATGAAAAACTGTTTTTT,CASSRRSPNEKLFF
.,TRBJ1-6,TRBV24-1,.,TGTGCCACCCAGGGAATCCTCGGGTCACCCCTCCACTTT,CATQGILGSPLHF
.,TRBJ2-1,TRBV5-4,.,TGTGCCAGCAGCCCCCCCGGCCGACTGTACTACAATGAGCAGTTCTTC,CASSPPGRLYYNEQFF
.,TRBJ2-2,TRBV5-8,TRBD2,TGTGCCAGCAGCTTCATGGGTTCTAGCGGGGGGCTGAACACCGGGGAGCTGTTTTTT,CASSFMGSSGGLNTGELFF
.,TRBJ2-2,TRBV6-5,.,TGTGCCAGCAGATTCACTAGCTTAGACCCCGGGGAGCTGTTTTTT,CASRFTSLDPGELFF
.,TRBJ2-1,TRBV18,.,TGTGCCAGCTCACCAGGTACAGGGGCGGGAAATGAGCAGTTCTTC,CASSPGTGAGNEQFF
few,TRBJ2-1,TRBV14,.,TGTGCCAGCAGCCCGCAACCTTCTTGGGAGCTATACAATGAGCAGTTCTTC,CASSPQPSWELYNEQFF
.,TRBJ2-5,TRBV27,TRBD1,TGTGCCAGCAGTATACAGGGGAGAGAGACCCAGTACTTC,CASSIQGRETQYF
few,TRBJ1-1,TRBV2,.,TGTGCCAGCAGTGGGGACTCTGGCACTGAAGCTTTCTTT,CASSGDSGTEAFF
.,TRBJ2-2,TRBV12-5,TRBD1,TGTGCTAGTGGTTTGCCCGGGACAGGGGCCGGGGAGCTGTTTTTT,CASGLPGTGAGELFF
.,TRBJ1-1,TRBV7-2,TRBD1,TGTGCCAGCAGCGCCACAGGGGGGCGAGCCGCTGAAGCTTTCTTT,CASSATGGRAAEAFF
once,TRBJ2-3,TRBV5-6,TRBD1,TGTGCCAGCAGCAACAGGGGGTCCGCAGATACGCAGTATTTT,CASSNRGSADTQYF
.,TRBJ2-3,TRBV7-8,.,TGTGCCAGCAGCTCCCTCCCTTCTTATAGCACAGATACGCAGTATTTT,CASSSLPSYSTDTQYF